A selection of T cell receptor beta chains follows, all from one sample in a study of blood T cells in healthy people across ages. TCRdb independently ran MiXCR on the 5' RACE reads; one entry per CDR3 protein. The sample lists 550,000 to 650,000 distinct CDR3 sequences; roughly 31% were seen once. Source material: blood. These receptors came from a woman aged 80 or over in good health. Each CDR3 is given with its conserved first and last residue. The D gene is left open where the match is weak. Size tells how often a clone was seen (once, few, many) or the class of an expanded clone, and some rows leave it out.

j_call	d_call	clone_size	v_call	cdr3_aa	cdr3_nt
TRBJ2-1	TRBD2	few	TRBV20-1	CSAKGKRGRGGLSSYNEQFF	TGCAGTGCCAAGGGAAAACGTGGGCGGGGGGGGCTTAGCTCCTACAATGAGCAGTTCTTC
TRBJ2-3	TRBD2	few	TRBV20-1	CSARDWASGGADTQYF	TGCAGTGCTAGAGATTGGGCTAGCGGGGGGGCCGATACGCAGTATTTT
TRBJ1-5	.	many	TRBV27	CASSPDGAGSNQPQHF	TGTGCCAGCAGTCCGGACGGGGCAGGTAGCAATCAGCCCCAGCATTTT
TRBJ2-7	.	.	TRBV10-3	CAISESGSYEQYF	TGTGCCATCAGTGAGTCAGGTTCCTACGAGCAGTACTTC
TRBJ2-5	.	many	TRBV5-1	CASSLEGNGVETQYF	TGCGCCAGCAGCTTGGAGGGGAACGGTGTAGAGACCCAGTACTTC
TRBJ1-2	TRBD1	.	TRBV6-5	CASSYRQGDGNTF	TGTGCCAGCAGTTACCGACAGGGGGATGGCAACACCTTC
TRBJ1-6	.	.	TRBV18	CASSPVLGNSPLHF	TGTGCCAGCTCACCAGTGTTAGGAAATTCACCCCTCCACTTT
TRBJ2-3	.	.	TRBV5-1	CASSLVTEGDTQYF	TGCGCCAGCAGCTTGGTTACCGAAGGGGATACGCAGTATTTT
TRBJ2-2	.	.	TRBV30	CAWSPSRGSANTGELFF	TGTGCCTGGAGTCCCTCGAGGGGCAGCGCGAACACCGGGGAGCTGTTTTTT
TRBJ1-5	.	.	TRBV5-1	CASSLAGGAQPQHF	TGCGCCAGCAGCTTGGCCGGAGGGGCCCAGCCCCAGCATTTT
TRBJ2-1	.	.	TRBV28	CASSLGGARRNEQFF	TGTGCCAGCAGTTTAGGGGGGGCCCGCCGCAATGAGCAGTTCTTC
TRBJ1-5	TRBD1	few	TRBV5-1	CASSPSGGYQPQHF	TGCGCCAGCAGCCCCTCAGGGGGCTATCAGCCCCAGCATTTT
TRBJ2-3	TRBD2	.	TRBV20-1	CSASEMRGVTDTQYF	TGCAGTGCTAGCGAAATGCGGGGGGTCACAGATACGCAGTATTTT
TRBJ1-5	TRBD1	many	TRBV6-6	CASNHRGWNSNQPQHF	TGTGCCAGCAACCACAGGGGCTGGAACAGCAATCAGCCCCAGCATTTT
TRBJ2-4	.	many	TRBV27	CASSSSGTEKNIQYF	TGTGCCAGCAGTTCGTCCGGGACGGAAAAAAACATTCAGTACTTC
TRBJ2-3	TRBD1	many	TRBV9	CASSVRQGYNTDTQYF	TGTGCCAGCAGCGTCAGACAGGGCTATAACACAGATACGCAGTATTTT
TRBJ1-5	.	.	TRBV6-6	CASSPGRRGDQPQHF	TGTGCCAGCAGTCCCGGGAGAAGGGGCGATCAGCCCCAGCATTTT
TRBJ1-1	.	many	TRBV5-6	CASSPGIRNTEAFF	TGTGCCAGCAGCCCGGGGATACGTAACACTGAAGCTTTCTTT
TRBJ2-7	.	many	TRBV2	CASNRDQEISYEQYF	TGTGCCAGCAACCGTGACCAGGAGATATCCTACGAGCAGTACTTC
TRBJ2-3	.	.	TRBV12-3/TRBV12-4	CASSLQGRVSDTQYF	TGTGCCAGCAGTCTTCAGGGGAGGGTCTCAGATACGCAGTATTTT
TRBJ2-3	.	many	TRBV7-2	CASSSRKPDTQYF	TGTGCCAGCAGCTCCCGGAAGCCAGATACGCAGTATTTT
TRBJ2-7	TRBD2	many	TRBV7-2	CASSLTPGLANEQYF	TGTGCCAGCAGCTTGACTCCGGGACTAGCAAACGAGCAGTACTTC
TRBJ1-5	.	few	TRBV7-2	CASSLTGTSNQPQHF	TGTGCCAGCAGCTTAACCGGGACAAGCAATCAGCCCCAGCATTTT
TRBJ2-7	TRBD1	many	TRBV5-6	CASSPGDRTSYEQYF	TGTGCCAGCAGCCCCGGGGACAGAACTTCCTACGAGCAGTACTTC
TRBJ1-1	.	.	TRBV7-8	CASSLREYSPTEAFF	TGTGCCAGCAGCCTCAGGGAGTACAGTCCGACTGAAGCTTTCTTT
TRBJ2-2	TRBD1	many	TRBV24-1	CATSVTPGQGRTGELFF	TGTGCCACCAGTGTGACGCCGGGACAGGGCCGCACCGGGGAGCTGTTTTTT
TRBJ2-1	TRBD1	.	TRBV5-1	CASSLQGREQFF	TGCGCCAGTAGTTTACAGGGGCGGGAGCAGTTCTTC
TRBJ1-5	TRBD1	.	TRBV20-1	CSARDRSNQSQHF	TGCAGTGCTAGGGACAGGAGCAATCAGTCCCAGCATTTT
TRBJ1-1	TRBD1	.	TRBV28	CASIFGQANTEAFF	TGTGCCAGCATATTCGGACAGGCGAACACTGAAGCTTTCTTT
TRBJ1-2	.	.	TRBV6-6	CASSTPGSEPNYGYTF	TGTGCCAGCAGTACCCCCGGATCGGAGCCTAACTATGGCTACACCTTC
TRBJ2-1	.	.	TRBV7-9	CATQGTRSYNEQFF	TGTGCCACCCAGGGGACTCGCTCCTACAATGAGCAGTTCTTC
TRBJ2-1	.	many	TRBV20-1	CSASRVSAYNEQFF	TGCAGTGCTAGTAGGGTGTCGGCCTACAATGAGCAGTTCTTC
TRBJ2-3	TRBD1	few	TRBV12-3/TRBV12-4	CASSITGVRTDTQYF	TGTGCCAGCAGCATTACAGGGGTGCGCACAGATACGCAGTATTTT
TRBJ2-1	.	many	TRBV7-2	CASSLAGGRGVNEQFF	TGTGCCAGCAGCTTAGCCGGGGGCAGGGGAGTGAATGAGCAGTTCTTC
TRBJ2-7	.	.	TRBV7-2	CASSSEVRSYEQYF	TGTGCCAGCAGCTCCGAGGTCAGATCCTACGAGCAGTACTTC
TRBJ2-3	TRBD2	few	TRBV6-6	CASSYSAGGPSDTQYF	TGTGCCAGCAGTTACTCGGCGGGGGGGCCTTCAGATACGCAGTATTTT
TRBJ2-5	.	.	TRBV5-6	CASSTQEIQYF	TGTGCCAGCAGCACGCAAGAGATCCAGTACTTC
TRBJ2-1	.	.	TRBV9	CASSVGATSGNEQFF	TGTGCCAGCAGCGTAGGAGCAACGTCTGGCAATGAGCAGTTCTTC
TRBJ1-6	TRBD1	few	TRBV25-1	CASSEIGQGFNSPLHF	TGTGCCAGCAGTGAGATCGGACAGGGTTTCAATTCACCCCTCCACTTT
TRBJ2-7	TRBD2	many	TRBV15	CATSRGAGGTYEQYF	TGTGCCACCAGCAGAGGAGCGGGGGGAACCTACGAGCAGTACTTC
TRBJ1-2	.	many	TRBV6-2/TRBV6-3	CASSGSINYGYTF	TGTGCCAGCTCGGGATCCATTAACTATGGCTACACCTTC
TRBJ1-6	TRBD1	.	TRBV5-1	CASSHVAGTEKAPLHF	TGCGCCAGCAGCCATGTCGCCGGGACAGAGAAGGCACCCCTCCACTTT
TRBJ2-5	TRBD1	many	TRBV10-3	CAIRTGSETQYF	TGTGCCATCAGGACAGGGTCGGAGACCCAGTACTTC
TRBJ2-3	TRBD2	.	TRBV12-3/TRBV12-4	CASTYSGGTDAEYF	TGTGCCAGTACTTATAGCGGGGGCACAGATGCGGAGTATTTT
TRBJ2-5	.	.	TRBV20-1	CSARSGTGYQETQYF	TGCAGTGCTAGATCGGGAACAGGGTACCAAGAGACCCAGTACTTC
TRBJ1-2	TRBD1	many	TRBV7-3	CASSLTATGANYGYTF	TGTGCCAGCAGCTTAACCGCGACAGGGGCGAACTATGGCTACACCTTC
TRBJ1-2	.	many	TRBV6-1	CASSPVTGYTF	TGTGCCAGCAGTCCAGTGACTGGCTACACCTTC
TRBJ1-1	.	many	TRBV5-1	CASSLDGANTEAFF	TGCGCCAGCAGCTTGGACGGGGCCAACACTGAAGCTTTCTTT
TRBJ2-5	.	.	TRBV20-1	CSAEALGRGIIDEQYF	TGCAGTGCTGAGGCCCTGGGACGGGGGATAATAGATGAGCAGTACTTC
TRBJ2-7	.	many	TRBV20-1	CSARDIVGLGTYEQYF	TGCAGTGCTAGAGATATCGTGGGACTGGGAACCTACGAGCAGTACTTC
TRBJ1-1	.	.	TRBV11-1	CASSSTRGRGTEAFF	TGTGCCAGCAGCTCAACCAGGGGTCGGGGCACTGAAGCTTTCTTT
TRBJ1-2	TRBD1	.	TRBV30	CAWHQGAKSGYTF	TGTGCCTGGCATCAGGGGGCAAAGAGTGGCTACACCTTC
TRBJ2-1	.	.	TRBV5-1	CASSKGHSHNEQFF	TGCGCCAGCAGCAAGGGACACTCTCACAATGAGCAGTTCTTC
TRBJ2-1	TRBD2	many	TRBV29-1	CSGGLAGVEQFF	TGCAGCGGGGGACTAGCGGGGGTAGAGCAGTTCTTC
TRBJ2-7	TRBD2	.	TRBV27	CASSQTSGGKAQYF	TGTGCCAGCAGTCAGACTAGCGGGGGAAAGGCCCAGTACTTC
TRBJ2-6	.	many	TRBV7-2	CASSLAGAAGANVLTF	TGTGCCAGCAGCTTAGCGGGAGCGGCTGGGGCCAACGTCCTGACTTTC
TRBJ1-1	.	.	TRBV5-1	CASRKGASSTEAFF	TGCGCCAGCAGAAAAGGGGCGTCGAGCACTGAAGCTTTCTTT
TRBJ1-5	.	.	TRBV28	CASSLLYSSNQPQHF	TGTGCCAGCAGTTTATTGTACAGTAGCAATCAGCCCCAGCATTTT
TRBJ1-2	.	many	TRBV2	CASSGAIRGANYGYTF	TGTGCCAGCAGTGGGGCAATCCGAGGAGCTAACTATGGCTACACCTTC